One and the same sample provided the 32 T cell receptor beta chains below, sequenced in a study of T cell responses to AZD1222 COVID-19 vaccine. The protocol was immunoSEQ multiplex PCR, while the TCRdb copy is restricted to in-frame clones and leaves out a portion. This table holds 120,000 or so clones, 70% to 90% found once. Sequenced material: peripheral blood, taken on day 0 of AZD1222 vaccination. The receptor set was obtained from an adult in good health.

The genes are TRBV7-3 and TRBJ1-1; 7 nucleotides match TRBD1. Trimming at V came to 5 bases and at J to 6 bases, leaving 6 bases not matched to a gene. This CDR3 has 13 residues. Per germline, CDR1 SGHTA and CDR2 FQGTGA. This CDR3 reads CASSPPGTAEAFF. The CDR3 nucleotides are TGTGCCAGCAGCCCCCCAGGGACAGCTGAAGCTTTCTTT.

The V and J genes are TRBV6-5 and TRBJ2-3; 7 bases align to TRBD2. The CDR3 contains 14 residues. The V gene end was trimmed by 8 bases and the J gene end by 1 base; junction bases not matched to a gene: 6. Per germline, CDR1 MNHEY and CDR2 SVGAGI. Written as DNA, the CDR3 is TGTGCCAGCGCGATTGCGGGGGGCACAGATACGCAGTATTTT. Translating it yields CASAIAGGTDTQYF.

V usage is TRBV5-1 and J usage is TRBJ1-5; D is perhaps TRBD1 (5 bases). CDR1 is SGHRS, CDR2 YFSETQ, per germline. V was cut by 3 bases and J by 4 bases, with 14 bases left in between. The CDR3 extends over 15 amino acids. CDR3 sequence (DNA): TGCGCCAGCAGCTATGACGGGCAGGGTAATCAGCCCCAGCATTTT. This encodes CASSYDGQGNQPQHF.

The chain is built from TRBV19 and TRBJ1-2; D gene ambiguous. Trimming cost V 5 bases and J 4 bases, with 11 bases left between them. From germline, CDR1 is LNHDA and CDR2 SQIVND (reference sequence). This CDR3 comprises 13 residues. CDR3 sequence reads: CASSEVYSYGYTF. In DNA, the CDR3 is TGTGCCAGTAGTGAGGTTTATAGCTATGGCTACACCTTC.

The V and J genes are TRBV7-2 and TRBJ2-5, with 10 bases aligning to TRBD2. V shed 2 bases and J 2 bases; nucleotides not matched to a gene: 2. There are 15 residues in the CDR3. Germline values: CDR1 SGHTA, CDR2 FQGNSA. This chain's CDR3 is CASSLPSGGQETQYF. CDR3 bases: TGTGCCAGCAGCTTACCTAGCGGGGGTCAAGAGACCCAGTACTTC.

This clone was seen a single time. CDR3: CASSSPGQGHYEQYF. Written as DNA, the CDR3 is TGTGCCAGCAGTTCCCCGGGACAGGGCCACTACGAGCAGTACTTC. The gene calls are TRBV27 and TRBJ2-7; 9 bases fit TRBD1. CDR3 length equals 15 residues. The germline gives CDR1 MNHEY, CDR2 SMNVEV (reference sequence). V lost 4 bases to trimming and J lost 3 bases; unmatched junction nucleotides: 7.

This chain links TRBV19 with TRBJ1-4; no definite D call. The CDR3 covers 12 residues. V was pared by 9 bases and J by 10 bases, with 15 bases between. Germline CDR1 is LNHDA and CDR2 is SQIVND (reference sequence). CDR3 coding DNA: TGTGCCAGCCAGGCCACTCGGGTAAAACTGTTTTTT. This gives the protein CASQATRVKLFF.

The CDR3 sequence is CASTPAWGGTDTQYF. DNA of the CDR3: TGTGCCAGCACCCCCGCCTGGGGAGGCACAGATACGCAGTATTTT. The rearrangement uses TRBV2 and TRBJ2-3, with D perhaps TRBD2 (5 bases). The germline V and J ends were trimmed by 7 bases and 1 base, with 15 bases remaining between them. CDR1 and CDR2 (germline): SNHLY, FYNNEI. CDR3 size: 15 residues.

The rearrangement uses TRBV19 and TRBJ1-5; D gene ambiguous. Germline V CDR1 and CDR2: LNHDA, SQIVND (reference sequence). Trimming removed 2 bases at V and 0 bases at J, with 14 bases between. This CDR3 spans 17 amino acids. The CDR3, as DNA: TGTGCCAGTAGTATACCCCCACTAACCCATAGCAATCAGCCCCAGCATTTT. Translated: CASSIPPLTHSNQPQHF.

The chain is built from TRBV2 and TRBJ1-5, with D uncertain. This CDR3 is 17 amino acids long. Germline loops: CDR1 SNHLY, CDR2 FYNNEI. The V gene lost 6 bases and the J gene lost 4 bases, with 22 bases spanning the gap. The CDR3 protein is CASSFFRGGMENQPQHF. The CDR3 DNA follows: TGTGCCAGCAGCTTCTTTCGGGGAGGGATGGAAAATCAGCCCCAGCATTTT.

This clone ranks as medium-sized (0.01 to 0.1%). V gene TRBV11-2 combines with J gene TRBJ2-1; D gene uncertain. Germline CDR1 and CDR2: SGHAT and FQNNGV. CDR3 length equals 14 residues. V lost 1 base, J lost 0 bases, and 4 bases lay in between. Here the CDR3 reads CASSLALSYNEQFF. CDR3 DNA sequence: TGTGCCAGCAGCTTAGCCCTCTCCTACAATGAGCAGTTCTTC.

V and J are TRBV9 and TRBJ2-1; TRBD1 is a possible D gene (5 bases). V dropped 3 bases and J dropped 4 bases, with 17 bases sitting between them. From germline, CDR1 is SGDLS and CDR2 YYNGEE. The CDR3 contains 16 residues. This chain's CDR3 is CASSGKQDTVYNEQFF. CDR3 sequence (DNA): TGTGCCAGCAGCGGGAAGCAGGACACCGTTTACAATGAGCAGTTCTTC.

The DNA for the CDR3 is TGCGCCAGACGTGCAGTAGCGGATACGCAGTATTTT. Protein product: CARRAVADTQYF. The chain recombines TRBV10-1 with TRBJ2-3; maybe TRBD2 (5 bases). V gave up 9 bases and J gave up 6 bases, with 13 bases separating them. The CDR3 extends over 12 amino acids. Looked up from germline, CDR1 is WNHNN and CDR2 is SYGVQD (reference sequence).

The chain uses TRBV5-8 and TRBJ1-5; D call uncertain. Per germline, CDR1 SGHTS and CDR2 YDEGEE. There are 14 residues in the CDR3. Trimming stripped 3 bases from V and 4 bases from J, with 11 bases between. The CDR3 DNA is TGTGCCAGCAGCTCCGCGCGGTTAAATCAGCCCCAGCATTTT. It is translated as CASSSARLNQPQHF.

The sample holds one count of this clone. In DNA, the CDR3 is TGTGCCAGCAGTGAGTATCCCGACAGCCTCTCTGGAAACACCATATATTTT. Its protein product is CASSEYPDSLSGNTIYF. The V and J genes are TRBV6-1 and TRBJ1-3; D is perhaps TRBD1 (5 bases). Germline CDR1 is MNHNS and CDR2 is SASEGT. V was trimmed by 3 bases and J by 0 bases, leaving 15 bases between them. The CDR3 runs 17 residues.

This chain joins TRBV19 and TRBJ1-2; the D gene is possibly TRBD1 (6 bases). The CDR3 is 13 amino acids. Germline CDR1 reads LNHDA; CDR2 reads SQIVND (reference sequence). V shed 9 bases and J shed 7 bases, with 18 bases lying between them. CDR3: CASRYREAGGYTF. The CDR3 DNA reads as TGTGCCAGCCGGTACAGGGAGGCTGGTGGCTACACCTTC.

The chain joins TRBV7-9 to TRBJ1-6, with TRBD1 identical over 8 bases. The germline gives CDR1 SEHNR, CDR2 FQNEAQ (reference sequence). The CDR3 length is 14 residues. The J segment lost 8 bases and the V segment lost 8 bases, leaving 8 bases of the junction unmatched. The CDR3 loop is CASGGTGQDSPLHF. The CDR3 bases are TGTGCCAGCGGTGGGACAGGCCAGGATTCACCCCTCCACTTT.

V gene TRBV9 combines with J gene TRBJ2-7; possibly TRBD1 for D (5 bases). The CDR3 has 14 residues. Germline V lookup: CDR1 SGDLS, CDR2 YYNGEE. V lost 4 bases and J 5 bases, leaving 16 bases between the germline ends. For the CDR3, the DNA is TGTGCCAGCAGCCCCCAGGGTCTGAATGACGAGCAGTACTTC. The encoded protein is CASSPQGLNDEQYF.

J is TRBJ1-5 and V is TRBV27; D is perhaps TRBD1 (5 bases). Germline CDR1 MNHEY, CDR2 SMNVEV (reference sequence). Trimming shortened V by 5 bases and J by 5 bases, and 10 bases separated the two germline ends. The CDR3 covers 13 residues. CDR3 region: CASSHQGDQPQHF. The CDR3 region has the DNA TGTGCCAGCAGTCACCAAGGGGATCAGCCCCAGCATTTT.

The genes are TRBV5-4 and TRBJ2-1; perhaps TRBD2 as D (6 bases). The CDR3 contains 14 residues. Trimming took off 3 bases at V and 4 bases at J, with 11 bases between the two ends. CDR1 and CDR2 from the germline V gene are SGHNT and YYREEE (reference sequence). In DNA form, the CDR3 reads TGTGCCAGCAGCTCCGGGGGACCTTACAATGAGCAGTTCTTC. Protein: CASSSGGPYNEQFF.

The rearrangement uses TRBV29-1 and TRBJ1-1; D gene unclear. Trimming stripped 4 bases from V and 2 bases from J, with 2 bases between. CDR3 length equals 10 residues. From germline, CDR1 is SQVTM and CDR2 ANQGSEA. CDR3 protein: CSVANTEAFF. The CDR3 DNA reads as TGCAGCGTTGCTAACACTGAAGCTTTCTTT. The full variable domain, its missing parts supplied by reference TRBV29-1 and TRBJ1-1, is SAVISQKPSRDICQRGTSLTIQCQVDSQVTMMFWYRQQPGQSLTLIATANQGSEATYESGFVIDKFPISRPNLTFSTLTVSNMSPEDSSIYLCSVANTEAFFGQGTRLTVV.

This rearrangement joins TRBV18 to TRBJ1-2; D gene unclear. Trimming took 3 bases from V and 3 from J, leaving 11 bases between them. Germline V gene data show CDR1 as KGHSH and CDR2 as LQKENI. This CDR3 has 14 residues. CDR3 sequence (DNA): TGTGCCAGCTCACCGAGCGGGTACGACTATGGCTACACCTTC. Amino acid sequence: CASSPSGYDYGYTF.

The rearrangement uses TRBV5-1 and TRBJ1-1; 7 nucleotides line up with TRBD1. CDR1 is SGHRS, CDR2 YFSETQ, per germline. J lost 1 base, V lost 1 base, and 4 bases had no gene match. This CDR3 spans 15 amino acids. CDR3 DNA sequence: TGCGCCAGCAGCTTGCAGCGACAGGGGAACACTGAAGCTTTCTTT. Translation gives CASSLQRQGNTEAFF. The full variable domain, its missing parts supplied by reference TRBV5-1 and TRBJ1-1, is KAGVTQTPRYLIKTRGQQVTLSCSPISGHRSVSWYQQTPGQGLQFLFEYFSETQRNKGNFPGRFSGRQFSNSRSEMNVSTLELGDSALYLCASSLQRQGNTEAFFGQGTRLTVV.

The rearrangement joins TRBV19 to TRBJ1-6; D remains ambiguous. Germline assignment: CDR1 LNHDA and CDR2 SQIVND (reference sequence). V lost 0 bases and J lost 0, with 12 bases in between. CDR3 length equals 18 residues. CDR3: CASSIDRPGSSYNSPLHF. The CDR3 DNA reads TGTGCCAGTAGTATAGATCGTCCAGGAAGCTCCTATAATTCACCCCTCCACTTT.

The chain carries TRBV18 and TRBJ2-5; D may correspond to TRBD1 or TRBD2 (5 bases each). Germline V CDR1 and CDR2: KGHSH, LQKENI. With 2 bases removed from V and 5 bases from J, the gap between germline ends came to 9 bases. This CDR3 is built from 13 residues. The CDR3 coding sequence is TGTGCCAGCTCACCAGGGGGTCCTGAGACCCAGTACTTC. Its translation is CASSPGGPETQYF.

This rearrangement joins TRBV28 to TRBJ2-2, with TRBD2 matching 9 bases. After removal of 3 bases from V and 0 bases from J, the junction contained 5 bases not matched to a gene. Germline values: CDR1 MDHEN, CDR2 SYDVKM. This CDR3 region has 17 residues. In DNA form, the CDR3 reads TGTGCCAGCAGTTTTTGGCCTAGCGGGACGAACACCGGGGAGCTGTTTTTT. Residues: CASSFWPSGTNTGELFF.

V and J are TRBV7-3 and TRBJ2-5; 7 bases agree with TRBD1. CDR3 length: 16 residues. V was clipped by 6 bases and J by 6 bases; unmatched bases: 16. Germline V gene lookup returns CDR1 SGHTA and CDR2 FQGTGA. CDR3 nucleotides: TGTGCCAGCAGTTTGGGAAGGGGGCCCGAGGGGAAGACCCAGTACTTC. Its translation is CASSLGRGPEGKTQYF.

V is TRBV18 and J is TRBJ2-7; perhaps TRBD1 as D (6 bases). This CDR3 comprises 15 residues. V was cut by 2 bases and J by 3 bases, with 14 bases left in between. CDR1 and CDR2 (germline): KGHSH, LQKENI. The CDR3 sequence: CASSPNQGSSYEQYF. The CDR3 DNA reads TGTGCCAGCTCACCAAACCAGGGGTCAAGCTACGAGCAGTACTTC.

V is TRBV10-3 and J is TRBJ2-5, with unresolved D. The CDR3 spans 14 residues. V gave up 0 bases and J gave up 2 bases, with 7 bases separating them. CDR1 and CDR2 from the germline V gene are ENHRY and SYGVKD. CDR3: CAISESSSQETQYF. CDR3 bases: TGTGCCATCAGTGAGTCGAGCTCTCAAGAGACCCAGTACTTC.

V gene TRBV19 combines with J gene TRBJ2-5; no clear D. The CDR3 is made up of 14 amino acids. V was pared by 3 bases and J by 2 bases, with 10 bases between. Germline V gives CDR1 LNHDA, CDR2 SQIVND (reference sequence). The CDR3, as DNA: TGTGCCAGTAGTATGGCTAGGAAGCAAGAGACCCAGTACTTC. Protein: CASSMARKQETQYF. Full variable domain (missing parts from reference TRBV19 and TRBJ2-5): DGGITQSPKYLFRKEGQNVTLSCEQNLNHDAMYWYRQDPGQGLRLIYYSQIVNDFQKGDIAEGYSVSREKKESFPLTVTSAQKNPTAFYLCASSMARKQETQYFGPGTRLLVL.

V and J are TRBV5-1 and TRBJ2-2, with 7 bases lining up with TRBD1. This CDR3 has 16 amino acids. Germline trimming cut 0 bases from V and 2 bases from J; bases unmatched to any gene: 4. The germline gives CDR1 SGHRS, CDR2 YFSETQ. As DNA, the CDR3 is TGCGCCAGCAGCTTGGATACAGGGGCTAACACCGGGGAGCTGTTTTTT. Its translation is CASSLDTGANTGELFF.

The V gene is TRBV7-3, the J gene TRBJ2-1; D gene unclear. Germline V gene lookup returns CDR1 SGHTA and CDR2 FQGTGA. This CDR3 region has 14 residues. V was clipped by 1 base and J by 5 bases, with 9 bases between them. This CDR3 is CASSLSGENNEQFF. CDR3 DNA: TGTGCCAGCAGCTTAAGTGGGGAAAACAATGAGCAGTTCTTC.